This paragraph covers one T cell receptor beta chain sequence. In the original workflow: Reference gene primer amplification gave estimated nucleated cell counts. Repertoires were generated with immunoSEQ multiplex PCR, while TCRdb's copy carries only in-frame clones and drops some. The DNA was the basis for D and trimming; V, J and clone size are from that table. This sample has 70,000 to 80,000 clones, with about nine tenths found just once. This sample stems from a study of blood T cell repertoires in COVID-19. Across the whole study: Some COVID-19 samples were acute and others convalescent; all came from the United States, Italy and Spain. From T cells, B-cell-depleted T cells, or PBMCs came the material, which was cDNA or gDNA.

This receptor was taken from a woman in her fifties or sixties with acute or convalescent COVID-19. What was sequenced was peripheral blood.

In DNA form, the CDR3 reads TGTGCCAGCAGACCGCTCCTAGGGGGCAGCACGAACACTGAAGCTTTCTTT. It codes for CASRPLLGGSTNTEAFF. The V call is TRBV2, the J call TRBJ1-1, with 7 bases that match TRBD1. V dropped 6 bases and J dropped 1; count of bases not matched to a gene: 14. There are 17 residues in the CDR3. Germline lookup yields CDR1 SNHLY and CDR2 FYNNEI.